The 25 T cell receptor beta chains listed next were all sequenced from one sample in a study of T cells in Graves' hyperthyroidism and ophthalmopathy. The source material, RNA transcripts, was used to amplify TCR beta CDR3 regions. First-round RT-PCR of the TCR CDR3 relied on the HTBI primer set. Using its own MiXCR run on the multiplex PCR reads, TCRdb lists one record per CDR3 protein. This repertoire shows a few hundred thousand distinct CDR3 sequences, 40% to 55% found once; its top ten account for more than 7%. Sample: peripheral blood or thyroid tissue (not recorded which). These receptor sequences come from a woman aged 18-30 years with Graves' hyperthyroidism.

This clonotype was seen at least ten times. V and J are TRBV5-1 and TRBJ1-2; D is unresolved. The ends were cut back, 0 bases at V and 7 bases at J, with 13 bases in the middle. From germline, CDR1 is SGHRS and CDR2 YFSETQ. The CDR3 has 14 amino acids. The CDR3 DNA sequence: TGCGCCAGCAGCTTGGGGGTAGGGCGAAGTGGCTACACCTTC. This sequence encodes CASSLGVGRSGYTF.

This clonotype was seen once. A read error is possible here, since a much larger clone lies one base away. J is TRBJ2-7 and V is TRBV7-2, with 9 bases identical to TRBD1. CDR1 is SGHTA and CDR2 is FQGNSA in the germline V gene. The CDR3 spans 14 residues. CDR3 region: CAGSLGDRVYEQYF. CDR3 coding DNA: TGTGCCGGCAGTTTGGGGGACAGGGTGTACGAGCAGTACTTC. The variable domain in full, completed from reference TRBV7-2 and TRBJ2-7, reads GAGVSQSPSNKVTEKGKDVELRCDPISGHTALYWYRQSLGQGLEFLIYFQGNSAPDKSGLPSDRFSAERTGGSVSTLTIQRTQQEDSAVYLCAGSLGDRVYEQYFGPGTRLTVT.

As to this clonotype: Mismatch with germline at one junction end may stem from a read error. The rearrangement uses TRBV29-1 and TRBJ2-7; weak D call: TRBD2 (6 bases). Germline lookup yields CDR1 SQVTM and CDR2 ANQGSEA. The CDR3 runs to 14 residues. DNA of the CDR3: TGTGCCAGCAGCCATAGGAGGGCTCCCTACGAGCAGTACTTC. It yields the protein CASSHRRAPYEQYF.

The J gene is TRBJ2-5, the V gene TRBV10-3; D remains ambiguous. Trimming left V 2 bases short and J 4 bases short, with 8 bases between. The CDR3 contains 13 residues. Germline CDR1 reads ENHRY; CDR2 reads SYGVKD. The CDR3 coding sequence is TGTGCCATCAGTGAGGGTAGAAGAGAGACCCAGTACTTC. Its translation: CAISEGRRETQYF.

The V call is TRBV7-6, the J call TRBJ2-2; 11 positions agree with TRBD2. The germline gives CDR1 SGHVS, CDR2 FNYEAQ. The V gene end was trimmed by 5 bases and the J gene end by 6 bases; junction bases not matched to a gene: 11. The CDR3 sequence is 17 residues long. The CDR3 DNA reads TGTGCCAGCAGCCCAATCGCCCTAGCGGGAGGCTCCGGGGAGCTGTTTTTT. It translates to CASSPIALAGGSGELFF.

Ten or more counts support this clonotype. The chain combines TRBV29-1 with TRBJ1-2, with 7 bases aligning to TRBD1. The CDR3 covers 14 residues. CDR1 SQVTM and CDR2 ANQGSEA come from the germline V gene. V dropped 0 bases and J dropped 7; count of bases not matched to a gene: 8. The CDR3 region is CSVEDQGGPTGYTF. CDR3 coding DNA: TGCAGCGTTGAAGACCAGGGGGGACCAACTGGCTACACCTTC. Complete variable domain (other parts from reference TRBV29-1 and TRBJ1-2): SAVISQKPSRDICQRGTSLTIQCQVDSQVTMMFWYRQQPGQSLTLIATANQGSEATYESGFVIDKFPISRPNLTFSTLTVSNMSPEDSSIYLCSVEDQGGPTGYTFGSGTRLTVV.

This clonotype was counted at least ten times. V usage is TRBV18 and J usage is TRBJ2-7, with D unclear. Trimming cost V 1 base and J 1 base, with 8 bases left between them. The length of the CDR3 is 14 residues. Germline CDR1 reads KGHSH; CDR2 reads LQKENI. The CDR3 sequence: CASSPRTQSYEQYF. CDR3 nucleotides: TGTGCCAGCTCACCACGAACCCAGTCCTACGAGCAGTACTTC.

The sample holds many counts of this clonotype. The V gene is TRBV6-6, the J gene TRBJ2-7, with 7 positions matching TRBD2. Germline CDR1 MNHNY, CDR2 SVGAGI (reference sequence). The CDR3 is 16 amino acids. V was clipped by 0 bases and J by 3 bases; unmatched bases: 8. CDR3 sequence: CASSYSRLALGYEQYF. The CDR3 nucleotides are TGTGCCAGCAGTTACTCGAGACTAGCTCTCGGCTACGAGCAGTACTTC.

This clonotype was found once. V gene TRBV29-1 combines with J gene TRBJ1-2; D gene ambiguous. CDR3 length equals 10 residues. The germline gives CDR1 SQVTM, CDR2 ANQGSEA. Trimming pared 8 bases from V and 7 bases from J, leaving 11 bases between. The CDR3: CSPMGGGYTF. The CDR3 DNA reads TGCAGCCCAATGGGTGGTGGCTACACCTTC.

In its sample, this clonotype was seen a few times. The chain joins TRBV4-2 to TRBJ2-2, with a weak D call TRBD1 (6 bases). CDR3 length equals 15 residues. V lost 3 bases, J lost 1 base, and 9 bases lay in between. Germline V gene sequence: CDR1 LGHNA, CDR2 YNFKEQ. DNA of the CDR3: TGTGCCAGCAGCCAGGCACAGGGGAACACCGGGGAGCTGTTTTTT. Its translation: CASSQAQGNTGELFF.

This clonotype was picked up many times. At one end, the junction sequence differs from germline, possibly due to a read error. The chain is built from TRBV7-7 and TRBJ1-1, with D hard to call. This CDR3 comprises 15 residues. Germline assignment: CDR1 SSHAT and CDR2 FNYEAQ (reference sequence). CDR3 region: CASRLVQALNTEAFF. CDR3 DNA sequence: TGTGCTAGCAGATTAGTTCAGGCTTTGAACACTGAAGCTTTCTTT.

The V call is TRBV29-1, the J call TRBJ2-7; possible D gene TRBD1, 5 bases. Trimming left V 8 bases short and J 5 bases short, with 19 bases between. This CDR3 is built from 13 residues. Germline V lookup: CDR1 SQVTM, CDR2 ANQGSEA. CDR3: CSKPNRTLHEQYF. The CDR3 DNA sequence: TGCAGCAAGCCGAACAGGACCCTTCACGAGCAGTACTTC.

This chain links TRBV20-1 with TRBJ1-1; TRBD1 aligns across 8 bases. V shed 0 bases, J shed 2 bases, and the junction held 11 bases outside the gene matches. The CDR3 covers 17 residues. Per germline, CDR1 DFQATT and CDR2 SNEGSKA (reference sequence). The CDR3: CSARDPTGVSINTEAFF. The CDR3 region has the DNA TGCAGTGCTAGAGATCCGACAGGGGTCTCGATAAACACTGAAGCTTTCTTT.

On this clonotype: This sequence may be a read error, since a much larger clone differs from it by one base. The V call is TRBV20-1, the J call TRBJ2-5; 9 nucleotides line up with TRBD1. J lost 3 bases, V lost 5 bases, and 4 bases had no gene match. This CDR3 has 13 amino acids. Germline CDR1 is DFQATT and CDR2 is SNEGSKA (reference sequence). CDR3 nucleotide sequence: TGCAGTGCTCCCCGGACAGGGGAAGAGACCCAGTACTTC. Protein product: CSAPRTGEETQYF.

A word on this clonotype: This may come from a read error, since a much larger clone is one base off. The CDR3 DNA reads as TGTGCCAGCAGCTTAGGACAGTTAGCTAACTATGGCTACACCTTC. As protein: CASSLGQLANYGYTF. This sequence joins TRBV5-5 and TRBJ1-2, with D possibly TRBD1 on 6 matching bases. The CDR3 has 15 amino acids. V lost 2 bases and J 0 bases, leaving 11 bases between the germline ends. Germline V CDR1 and CDR2: SGHKS, YYEKEE (reference sequence).

The J gene is TRBJ2-7, the V gene TRBV15; 7 positions agree with TRBD2. Trimming took 3 bases from V and 4 from J; bases not matched to a gene: 3. Germline V gives CDR1 LNHNV, CDR2 YYDKDF (reference sequence). This CDR3 is built from 13 residues. CDR3 sequence (DNA): TGTGCCACCAGCAGCCAAGCGGGGTACGAGCAGTACTTC. Its translation is CATSSQAGYEQYF.

V and J are TRBV6-1 and TRBJ1-2; 7 bases agree with TRBD1. Germline trimming cut 5 bases from V and 6 bases from J; bases unmatched to any gene: 6. The CDR3 length is 13 residues. Looked up from germline, CDR1 is MNHNS and CDR2 is SASEGT. The DNA for the CDR3 is TGTGCCAGCAGTTACAGGGACAGTGATGGCTACACCTTC. Translation: CASSYRDSDGYTF.

This clonotype was found many times. The rearrangement uses TRBV24-1 and TRBJ2-2, with D possibly called TRBD1 or TRBD2 (5 bases each). Deletions cut 0 bases from V and 0 bases from J, with 13 bases between. CDR3 length equals 18 residues. Germline V lookup: CDR1 KGHDR, CDR2 SFDVKD. The CDR3 DNA sequence: TGTGCCACCAGTGATTTGGCCGGGACGGCGACGAACACCGGGGAGCTGTTTTTT. This encodes CATSDLAGTATNTGELFF.

This clonotype has just a few counts. The genes are TRBV20-1 and TRBJ2-1, with D tentatively TRBD1 (6 bases). Between the trimmed V and J ends, which lost 4 bases and 8 bases, there was a span of 6 bases. This CDR3 spans 10 amino acids. Germline lookup yields CDR1 DFQATT and CDR2 SNEGSKA (reference sequence). The CDR3 region is CSANRDEQFF. CDR3 coding DNA: TGCAGTGCTAACAGGGATGAGCAGTTCTTC.

This clonotype was detected ten times or more. This sequence joins TRBV5-6 and TRBJ1-5, with D perhaps matching TRBD1 (5 bases). V was pared by 4 bases and J by 2 bases, with 13 bases between. The CDR3 extends over 15 amino acids. Looked up from germline, CDR1 is SGHDT and CDR2 is YYEEEE. The CDR3 DNA sequence: TGTGCCAGCAGCCCAAGTACGGGGCGCAATCAGCCCCAGCATTTT. Protein product: CASSPSTGRNQPQHF.

The chain combines TRBV7-6 with TRBJ1-3; 9 bases align to TRBD1. V dropped 4 bases and J dropped 7; count of bases not matched to a gene: 11. The germline V gene encodes CDR1 SGHVS and CDR2 FNYEAQ. The CDR3 covers 16 residues. CDR3: CASSSYRGRLMNTIYF. CDR3 nucleotides: TGTGCCAGCAGCTCTTACAGGGGGCGCCTAATGAACACCATATATTTT. Variable domain in full (rest from reference TRBV7-6 and TRBJ1-3): GAGVSQSPRYKVTKRGQDVALRCDPISGHVSLYWYRQALGQGPEFLTYFNYEAQQDKSGLPNDRFSAERPEGSISTLTIQRTEQRDSAMYRCASSSYRGRLMNTIYFGEGSWLTVV.

This clonotype was recorded a few times. V and J are TRBV6-1 and TRBJ1-3, with a tentative D call TRBD2 (6 bases). The DNA end favors TRBJ2-3, so the J call may be wrong. Looked up from germline, CDR1 is MNHNS and CDR2 is SASEGT. CDR3 length equals 14 residues. The CDR3 sequence: CASSGGGGGDTQYF. CDR3 nucleotide sequence: TGTGCCAGCAGTGGGGGCGGTGGAGGGGATACGCAGTATTTT.

This clonotype was seen at least ten times. This chain uses TRBV11-2 with TRBJ1-1, with D uncertain. CDR3 length: 14 residues. Germline V gene sequence: CDR1 SGHAT, CDR2 FQNNGV. V lost 5 bases and J lost 1, with 11 bases in between. The CDR3 is CASSLLFKNTEAFF. CDR3 bases: TGTGCCAGCAGCCTACTCTTCAAGAACACTGAAGCTTTCTTT.

This clonotype was seen repeatedly, ten times or more. This chain uses TRBV19 with TRBJ2-6; D may correspond to TRBD1 or TRBD2 (6 bases each). Germline V CDR1 and CDR2: LNHDA, SQIVND (reference sequence). Between the trimmed V and J ends, which lost 3 bases and 2 bases, there was a span of 17 bases. The CDR3 has 18 amino acids. The CDR3, as DNA: TGTGCCAGTAGTATTTGGAGGGGGGTCGCCCCTGGGGCCAACGTCCTGACTTTC. Translated, it gives CASSIWRGVAPGANVLTF.

About this clonotype itself: A read error is possible here, since a much larger clone lies one base away. V and J are TRBV7-9 and TRBJ1-1; 7 bases match TRBD1. Germline CDR1 SEHNR, CDR2 FQNEAQ (reference sequence). V shed 5 bases, J shed 2 bases, and the junction held 8 bases outside the gene matches. This CDR3 spans 15 amino acids. CDR3: CASSPQTGINTEAFF. CDR3 in DNA: TGTGCCAGCAGCCCCCAGACAGGGATCAACACTGAAGCTTTCTTT. Full variable domain (remainder filled in from reference TRBV7-9 and TRBJ1-1): DTGVSQNPRHKITKRGQNVTFRCDPISEHNRLYWYRQTLGQGPEFLTYFQNEAQLEKSRLLSDRFSAERPKGSFSTLEIQRTEQGDSAMYLCASSPQTGINTEAFFGQGTRLTVV.